These 29 T cell receptor beta chains originate from one sample sequenced in a study of glioma-infiltrating T cells after dendritic cell vaccination. Assay: immunoSEQ multiplex PCR; the TCRdb copy retains only in-frame clones and omits some. This sample has 65,000 to 80,000 clones, with about 76% found just once. The sample in question was blood, obtained before dendritic cell vaccination. These receptors were taken from a human donor with glioblastoma.

This clone occurred once. The chain combines TRBV11-3 with TRBJ2-1; the match to TRBD1 covers 11 bases. The CDR3 spans 16 residues. Germline assignment: CDR1 SGHNT and CDR2 YENEEA. With 4 bases clipped from V and 6 bases from J, the junction kept 8 bases outside the gene matches. CDR3 DNA sequence: TGTGCCAGCAGCTCCCCCCGGGACAGGGGGGCCAATGAGCAGTTCTTC. Its translation: CASSSPRDRGANEQFF.

The chain couples TRBV12-5 to TRBJ1-5; 10 positions agree with TRBD1. The V segment lost 6 bases and the J segment 1 base; nucleotides outside the gene matches: 15. The CDR3 loop spans 19 amino acids. Looked up from germline, CDR1 is LGHNT and CDR2 is FRNRAP. The CDR3 nucleotides are TGTGCTAGTGGAGACCGGCCGTGGGGACAGGGGTTAAGCAATCAGCCCCAGCATTTT. Encoded protein: CASGDRPWGQGLSNQPQHF. The full variable domain, rest sourced from reference TRBV12-5 and TRBJ1-5, is DARVTQTPRHKVTEMGQEVTMRCQPILGHNTVFWYRQTMMQGLELLAYFRNRAPLDDSGMPKDRFSAEMPDATLATLKIQPSEPRDSAVYFCASGDRPWGQGLSNQPQHFGDGTRLSIL.

This chain uses TRBV6-4 with TRBJ1-1, with TRBD1 matching 9 bases. V lost 6 bases and J lost 3; bases outside the gene matches: 5. The germline V gene has CDR1 MRHNA and CDR2 SNTAGT. The CDR3 is made up of 14 amino acids. The CDR3 DNA is TGTGCCAGCAGATCGGACAGGGGTGACACTGAAGCTTTCTTT. Translated, it gives CASRSDRGDTEAFF.

The chain uses TRBV4-1 and TRBJ1-2, with 9 bases identical to TRBD1. Per germline, CDR1 MGHRA and CDR2 YSYEKL. V trimming: 6 bases; J trimming: 6 bases; junction bases outside the gene matches: 14. The CDR3 consists of 16 residues. The CDR3: CASSLLPPGTGHGYTF. As DNA, the CDR3 is TGCGCCAGCAGTCTCCTCCCTCCCGGGACAGGGCATGGCTACACCTTC.

The chain uses TRBV9 and TRBJ1-4; D is possibly TRBD1 (5 bases). The CDR3 contains 18 residues. The V gene's germline CDR1 is SGDLS and CDR2 YYNGEE. With 1 base removed from V and 0 bases from J, the gap between germline ends came to 16 bases. CDR3: CASSVSPGGRATNEKLFF. DNA for the CDR3: TGTGCCAGCAGCGTATCCCCGGGGGGAAGAGCAACTAATGAAAAACTGTTTTTT.

This chain connects TRBV2 to TRBJ1-5, with a possible D match to TRBD1 (6 bases). The germline V gene encodes CDR1 SNHLY and CDR2 FYNNEI. This CDR3 region has 14 residues. V was cut by 8 bases and J by 4 bases, with 15 bases left in between. This CDR3 is CASGEQGPNQPQHF. In DNA, the CDR3 is TGTGCCAGCGGAGAACAGGGACCAAATCAGCCCCAGCATTTT.

CDR3 amino acids: CASSRGLSTQYF. CDR3 in DNA: TGTGCCAGCAGCCGGGGACTCAGTACGCAGTATTTT. The rearrangement uses TRBV7-9 and TRBJ2-3; possibly TRBD2 for D (6 bases). V lost 5 bases and J lost 8, with 11 bases in between. This CDR3 contains 12 residues. Looked up from germline, CDR1 is SEHNR and CDR2 is FQNEAQ (reference sequence).

The chain couples TRBV5-4 to TRBJ2-5, with TRBD2 matching 12 bases. The CDR3 totals 18 residues. The V segment lost 0 bases and the J segment 5 bases; nucleotides outside the gene matches: 11. The germline V gene has CDR1 SGHNT and CDR2 YYREEE (reference sequence). The CDR3 loop reads CASSLASGGAGLGETQYF. The CDR3, as DNA: TGTGCCAGCAGCTTGGCTAGCGGGGGGGCCGGATTAGGGGAGACCCAGTACTTC.

The count of this clone is one. The CDR3 is CASSQDGQSEAFF. For the CDR3, the DNA is TGTGCCAGCAGCCAAGATGGGCAGAGCGAAGCTTTCTTT. This chain joins TRBV4-2 and TRBJ1-1, with unresolved D. Trimming removed 0 bases from V and 8 bases from J, with 10 bases in between. The CDR3 covers 13 residues. Germline CDR1 and CDR2: LGHNA and YNFKEQ.

The chain links TRBV9 to TRBJ2-1, with 8 bases matching TRBD2. The germline CDR1 and CDR2 sequences are SGDLS and YYNGEE. V dropped 0 bases and J dropped 3; count of bases not matched to a gene: 2. The CDR3 has 15 amino acids. The CDR3 nucleotides are TGTGCCAGCAGCGTAGCGGGGGGGTTCTACAATGAGCAGTTCTTC. Protein product: CASSVAGGFYNEQFF.

This clone was counted between two and nine times. This sequence joins TRBV6-5 and TRBJ1-6, with D maybe TRBD1 (5 bases). Germline V lookup: CDR1 MNHEY, CDR2 SVGAGI. The V end was cut by 9 bases, the J end by 4 bases, with 10 bases between. CDR3 size: 13 residues. The CDR3 here is CASSDRYNSPLHF. The CDR3 DNA sequence: TGTGCCAGTTCCGACAGATATAATTCACCCCTCCACTTT.

The gene calls are TRBV10-3 and TRBJ2-2; tentative D call: TRBD1 (6 bases). CDR1 is ENHRY, CDR2 SYGVKD, per germline. V shed 10 bases and J shed 5 bases, with 8 bases lying between them. This CDR3 is built from 11 residues. The DNA of the CDR3 is TGTGCCACACAGGGTACCGGGGAGCTGTTTTTT. Its protein is CATQGTGELFF.

The rearrangement uses TRBV2 and TRBJ2-1, with D perhaps TRBD1 (6 bases). This CDR3 comprises 14 residues. V shed 4 bases and J shed 5 bases, with 12 bases lying between them. Per germline, CDR1 SNHLY and CDR2 FYNNEI. Written as DNA, the CDR3 is TGTGCCAGCAGTGCACAGGGCTTTGACAATGAGCAGTTCTTC. This sequence encodes CASSAQGFDNEQFF.

This clone was detected only a few times. The chain recombines TRBV11-2 with TRBJ2-5, with 8 bases matching TRBD2. This CDR3 has 15 amino acids. After removal of 5 bases from V and 4 bases from J, the junction contained 9 bases not matched to a gene. The germline V gene encodes CDR1 SGHAT and CDR2 FQNNGV. The CDR3 here is CASSPGGRRGETQYF. CDR3 sequence (DNA): TGTGCCAGCAGCCCGGGGGGGCGTCGGGGAGAGACCCAGTACTTC.

This rearrangement joins TRBV4-3 to TRBJ2-7; 10 nucleotides match TRBD1. Trimming took 3 bases from V and 5 from J; bases not matched to a gene: 1. Per germline, CDR1 LGHNA and CDR2 YSLEER. This CDR3 is 13 amino acids long. CDR3 region: CASSHGTGDEQYF. Here the CDR3 DNA reads TGCGCCAGCAGCCATGGGACAGGGGACGAGCAGTACTTC.

The rearrangement links TRBV7-3 to TRBJ2-7, with 8 bases identical to TRBD1. The J segment lost 3 bases and the V segment lost 5 bases, leaving 9 bases of the junction unmatched. The CDR3 length is 15 residues. Germline values: CDR1 SGHTA, CDR2 FQGTGA. In DNA, the CDR3 is TGTGCCAGCAGCCGAGACAGGGGACAATTCTACGAGCAGTACTTC. Translation: CASSRDRGQFYEQYF.

This clone appeared a single time. The chain couples TRBV5-1 to TRBJ2-5; 14 nucleotides match TRBD2. This CDR3 has 16 residues. The germline CDR1 and CDR2 sequences are SGHRS and YFSETQ. V dropped 4 bases and J dropped 0; count of bases not matched to a gene: 2. DNA for the CDR3: TGCGCCAGCAGCAGGACTAGCGGGGGGTACCAAGAGACCCAGTACTTC. It translates to CASSRTSGGYQETQYF.

The rearrangement links TRBV30 to TRBJ1-3, with TRBD1 identical over 8 bases. V lost 7 bases and J lost 3; bases outside the gene matches: 2. The germline V gene encodes CDR1 GTSNPN and CDR2 SVGIG (reference sequence). The CDR3 covers 12 residues. CDR3 sequence reads: CASQGDGNTIYF. CDR3 DNA: TGTGCCTCACAGGGGGATGGAAACACCATATATTTT.

V gene TRBV18 combines with J gene TRBJ2-7; 8 bases line up with TRBD1. This CDR3 contains 15 residues. Germline CDR1 KGHSH, CDR2 LQKENI. The trim removed 3 bases at V and 0 bases at J, leaving 4 bases unmatched. CDR3 in DNA: TGTGCCAGCTCACCGGAGGACAGGGCCTCCTACGAGCAGTACTTC. It translates to CASSPEDRASYEQYF.

This chain links TRBV9 with TRBJ1-1; TRBD1 matches 10 bases. The CDR3 consists of 16 residues. V dropped 2 bases and J dropped 7; count of bases not matched to a gene: 11. Germline CDR1 and CDR2: SGDLS and YYNGEE. The CDR3 nucleotides are TGTGCCAGCAGCGTGGGGGGACAGGGGTTCCAGGGTGAAGCTTTCTTT. Its protein is CASSVGGQGFQGEAFF.

The chain uses TRBV18 and TRBJ1-5; unclear D gene. Trimming shortened V by 4 bases and J by 6 bases, and 13 bases separated the two germline ends. The CDR3 is 14 amino acids. Germline lookup yields CDR1 KGHSH and CDR2 LQKENI. CDR3 DNA sequence: TGTGCCAGCTCACTAAACTCTTGGGCTCAGCCCCAGCATTTT. Residues: CASSLNSWAQPQHF.

This clone was seen only once. In DNA form, the CDR3 reads TGTGCCAGTAGCCTGGGCCACCGAGAGACCCAGTACTTC. Protein sequence: CASSLGHRETQYF. This chain uses TRBV19 with TRBJ2-5; D is unresolved. The germline CDR1 and CDR2 sequences are LNHDA and SQIVND (reference sequence). This CDR3 comprises 13 residues. V lost 6 bases and J lost 4, with 12 bases in between.

J is TRBJ2-7 and V is TRBV7-2; D may be TRBD1 (6 bases). V was shortened by 6 bases and J by 1 base, with 10 bases between the two germline ends. Per germline, CDR1 SGHTA and CDR2 FQGNSA. CDR3 length equals 13 residues. CDR3 DNA sequence: TGTGCCAGCAGGCAACAGGGTTCCTACGAGCAGTACTTC. Translating it yields CASRQQGSYEQYF.

The V and J genes are TRBV18 and TRBJ1-1; the D gene is possibly TRBD1 (5 bases). The length of the CDR3 is 17 residues. CDR1 is KGHSH, CDR2 LQKENI, per germline. V was pared by 1 base and J by 0 bases, with 15 bases between. In DNA, the CDR3 is TGTGCCAGCTCACCACAAACATTGGACACCATGAACACTGAAGCTTTCTTT. The encoded protein is CASSPQTLDTMNTEAFF.

This chain connects TRBV6-1 to TRBJ2-6, with D unclear. The CDR3 runs to 14 residues. Germline CDR1 and CDR2: MNHNS and SASEGT. V gave up 7 bases and J gave up 0 bases, with 7 bases separating them. The DNA for the CDR3 is TGTGCCAGCAACCCTAACTCTGGGGCCAACGTCCTGACTTTC. The encoded protein is CASNPNSGANVLTF.

This rearrangement joins TRBV14 to TRBJ1-2, with a weak D call TRBD1 (5 bases). The CDR3 has 14 residues. V was trimmed by 0 bases and J by 13 bases, leaving 18 bases between them. CDR1 and CDR2 (germline): SGHDN, FVKESK. The CDR3 reads CASSQDGWVTGSTF. The CDR3 DNA sequence: TGTGCCAGCAGCCAAGATGGGTGGGTCACAGGTTCCACCTTC.

The gene calls are TRBV2 and TRBJ2-7, with 7 nucleotides matching TRBD1. CDR1 is SNHLY, CDR2 FYNNEI, per germline. This CDR3 spans 14 amino acids. V was clipped by 8 bases and J by 4 bases; unmatched bases: 11. For the CDR3, the DNA is TGTGCCAGCCTAATCGACAGGGTTGGGTACGAGCAGTACTTC. Amino acids: CASLIDRVGYEQYF. Full variable domain (rest looked up from reference TRBV2 and TRBJ2-7): EPEVTQTPSHQVTQMGQEVILRCVPISNHLYFYWYRQILGQKVEFLVSFYNNEISEKSEIFDDQFSVERPDGSNFTLKIRSTKLEDSAMYFCASLIDRVGYEQYFGPGTRLTVT.

CDR3 nucleotide sequence: TGTGCCAGCAGCATGGGGGGGGCCTCCAGGACGCAGTATTTT. It is translated as CASSMGGASRTQYF. The gene calls are TRBV7-2 and TRBJ2-3; possible D gene TRBD2, 7 bases. V was trimmed by 5 bases and J by 9 bases, leaving 18 bases between them. Germline loops: CDR1 SGHTA, CDR2 FQGNSA. This CDR3 spans 14 amino acids.

A note on this clone: Within the sample, other DNA sequences also encode this same CDR3. The chain employs TRBV5-4 and TRBJ1-2; 9 positions agree with TRBD1. V trimming: 0 bases; J trimming: 3 bases; junction bases outside the gene matches: 0. This CDR3 spans 14 amino acids. Germline V gene data show CDR1 as SGHNT and CDR2 as YYREEE (reference sequence). Written as DNA, the CDR3 is TGTGCCAGCAGCTTGGGGGACAGGGACTATGGCTACACCTTC. As protein: CASSLGDRDYGYTF.